This T cell receptor (beta chain) comes out of a study of shared clonotypes between healthy human individuals. Study-level points and caveats: It was expected that sequencing depth would affect clonotype sharing among donors.

Replicate PCRs for sorted subsets used around 200 ng DNA; this equaled tens of thousands of T cell genomes. Here immunoSEQ multiplex PCR was the method, and the copy in TCRdb shows in-frame clones only, minus some. The repertoire consists of some 2,100,000 clones, with about 93% occurring once and the leading ten covering around 1.7%. The CDR3 length is 11 residues. The trim removed 6 bases at V and 6 bases at J, leaving 3 bases unmatched. Germline CDR1 and CDR2: SQVTM and ANQGSEA. Terminally differentiated effector memory CD45RA+ cells were left out of the naive CD8 fraction, which was CD45RO-negative and positively selected for CCR7. On this clone: Antigen unknown.

The chain employs TRBV29-1 and TRBJ2-7; 9 bases map to TRBD2. The TCR sequence derives from a man younger than 35 in good health. Some clones in this sample may be carry-over from other donors' samples. What was sequenced was naive CD8+ T cells from PBMCs. CDR3 DNA sequence: TGCAGCGTCGGACTAGCGACCGAGCAGTACTTC. Its translation: CSVGLATEQYF.